This T cell receptor (beta chain) is drawn from a study of early T cells in non-severe SARS-CoV-2 infection. This clonotype was detected only a few times. After removal of 1 base from V and 2 bases from J, the junction contained 1 base not matched to a gene. Germline V CDR1 and CDR2: SGHRS, YFSETQ. CDR3 length equals 14 residues. TCRdb processed the 5' RACE reads anew with MiXCR; each CDR3 protein has one entry. In the table there are about 94,000 distinct CDR3 sequences, around 13% of which are singletons. The chain is built from TRBV5-1 and TRBJ1-1; TRBD1 matches 8 bases. This clonotype originated in an adult who was a healthcare worker with PCR-confirmed SARS-CoV-2 infection or an uninfected control (not recorded which). Sample: whole blood. The CDR3, as DNA: TGCGCCAGCAGCTTGACAGGGGGTAACACTGAAGCTTTCTTT. Translated: CASSLTGGNTEAFF.